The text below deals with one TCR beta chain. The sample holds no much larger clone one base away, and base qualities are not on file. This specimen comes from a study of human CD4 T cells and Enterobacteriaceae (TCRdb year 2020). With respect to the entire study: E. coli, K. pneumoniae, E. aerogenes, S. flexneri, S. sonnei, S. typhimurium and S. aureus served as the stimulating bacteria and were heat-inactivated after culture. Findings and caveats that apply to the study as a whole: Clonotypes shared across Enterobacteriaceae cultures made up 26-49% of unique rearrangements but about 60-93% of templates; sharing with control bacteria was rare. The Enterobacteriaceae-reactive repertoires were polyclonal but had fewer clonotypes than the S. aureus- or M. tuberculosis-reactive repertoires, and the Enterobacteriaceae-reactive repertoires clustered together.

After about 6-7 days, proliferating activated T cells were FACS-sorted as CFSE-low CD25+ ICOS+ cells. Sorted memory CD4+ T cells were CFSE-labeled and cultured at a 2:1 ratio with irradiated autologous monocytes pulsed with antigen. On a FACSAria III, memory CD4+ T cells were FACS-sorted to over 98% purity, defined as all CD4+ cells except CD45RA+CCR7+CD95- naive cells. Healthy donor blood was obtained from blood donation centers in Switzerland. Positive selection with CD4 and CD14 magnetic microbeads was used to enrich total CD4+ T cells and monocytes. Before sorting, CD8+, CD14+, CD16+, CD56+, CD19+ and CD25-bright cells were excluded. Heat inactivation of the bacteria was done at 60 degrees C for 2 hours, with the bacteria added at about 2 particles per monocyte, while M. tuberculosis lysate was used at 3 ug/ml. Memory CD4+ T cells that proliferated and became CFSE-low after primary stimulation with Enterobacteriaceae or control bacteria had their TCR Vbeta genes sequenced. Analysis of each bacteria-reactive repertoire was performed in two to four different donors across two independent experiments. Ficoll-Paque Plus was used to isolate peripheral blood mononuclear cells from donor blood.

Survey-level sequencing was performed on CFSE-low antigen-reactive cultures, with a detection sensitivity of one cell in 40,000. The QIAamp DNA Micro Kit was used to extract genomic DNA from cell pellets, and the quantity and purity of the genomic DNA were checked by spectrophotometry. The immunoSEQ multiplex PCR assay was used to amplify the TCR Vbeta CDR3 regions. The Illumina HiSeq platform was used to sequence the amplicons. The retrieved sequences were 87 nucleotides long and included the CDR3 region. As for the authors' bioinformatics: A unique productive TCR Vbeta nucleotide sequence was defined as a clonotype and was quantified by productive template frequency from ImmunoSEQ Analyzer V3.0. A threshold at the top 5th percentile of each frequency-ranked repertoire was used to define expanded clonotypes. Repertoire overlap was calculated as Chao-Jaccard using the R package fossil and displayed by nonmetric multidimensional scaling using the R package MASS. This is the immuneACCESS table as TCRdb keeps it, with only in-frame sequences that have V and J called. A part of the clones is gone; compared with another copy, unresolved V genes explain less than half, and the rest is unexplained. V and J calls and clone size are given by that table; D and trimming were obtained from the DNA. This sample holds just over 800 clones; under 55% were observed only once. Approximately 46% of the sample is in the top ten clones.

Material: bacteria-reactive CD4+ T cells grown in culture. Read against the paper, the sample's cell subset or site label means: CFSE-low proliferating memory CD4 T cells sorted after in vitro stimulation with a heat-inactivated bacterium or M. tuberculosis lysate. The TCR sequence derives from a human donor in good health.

The CDR3 has the sequence CASSERGVGNEKLFF. In nucleotides, the sequence is TGTGCCAGCAGTGAGAGAGGGGTAGGGAATGAAAAACTGTTTTTT. The chain uses TRBV25-1 and TRBJ1-4; the D segment could be TRBD1, given 5 matching bases. The germline V gene yields MGHDK for CDR1 and SYGVNS for CDR2. The CDR3 starts with the cysteine, ends with the phenylalanine, and has 15 residues. Of all the DNA, just the CDR3 is kept, 45 bases in frame from base 1. V loses 3 bases of germline sequence and J loses 5 bases, and the interval between the two ends is 13 bases.